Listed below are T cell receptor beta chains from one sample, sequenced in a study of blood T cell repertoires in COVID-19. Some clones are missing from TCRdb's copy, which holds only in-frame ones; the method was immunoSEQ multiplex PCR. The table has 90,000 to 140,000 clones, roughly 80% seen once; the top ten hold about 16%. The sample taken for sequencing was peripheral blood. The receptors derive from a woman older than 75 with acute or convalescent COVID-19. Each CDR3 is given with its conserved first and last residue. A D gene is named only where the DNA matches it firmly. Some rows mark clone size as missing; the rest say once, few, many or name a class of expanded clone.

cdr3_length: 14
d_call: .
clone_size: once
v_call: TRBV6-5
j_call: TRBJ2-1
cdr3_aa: CASSRKVGPNEQFF
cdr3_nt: TGTGCCAGCAGTCGCAAGGTGGGCCCCAATGAGCAGTTCTTC

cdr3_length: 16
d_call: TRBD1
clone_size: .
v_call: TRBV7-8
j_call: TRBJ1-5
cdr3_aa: CASSIFDRAKNQPQHF
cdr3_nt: TGTGCCAGCAGCATCTTCGACAGGGCCAAGAATCAGCCCCAGCATTTT

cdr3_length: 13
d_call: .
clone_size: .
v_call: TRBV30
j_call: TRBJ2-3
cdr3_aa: CAWSSDGRDTQYF
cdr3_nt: TGTGCCTGGAGTTCCGATGGGAGAGATACGCAGTATTTT

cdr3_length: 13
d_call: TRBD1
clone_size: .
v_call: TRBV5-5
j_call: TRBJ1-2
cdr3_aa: CASSSTGDYGYTF
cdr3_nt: TGTGCCAGCAGCTCGACAGGGGACTATGGCTACACCTTC

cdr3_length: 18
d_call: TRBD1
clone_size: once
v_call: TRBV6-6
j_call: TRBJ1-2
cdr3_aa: CASSPTPWGSGGNYGYTF
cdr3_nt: TGTGCCAGCAGTCCTACTCCCTGGGGGTCAGGGGGAAACTATGGCTACACCTTC

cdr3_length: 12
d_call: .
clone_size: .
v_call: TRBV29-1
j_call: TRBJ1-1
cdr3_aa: CSVGREETEAFF
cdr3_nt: TGCAGCGTTGGGAGAGAGGAAACTGAAGCTTTCTTT

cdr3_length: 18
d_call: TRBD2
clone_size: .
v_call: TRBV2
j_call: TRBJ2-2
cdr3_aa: CASSEAPSGRGRTGELFF
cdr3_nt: TGTGCCAGCAGTGAAGCGCCCAGCGGGAGGGGGAGAACCGGGGAGCTGTTTTTT

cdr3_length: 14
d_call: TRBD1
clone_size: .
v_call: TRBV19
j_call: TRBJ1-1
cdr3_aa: CASNSRTGRTEAFF
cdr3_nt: TGTGCCAGTAACTCAAGGACAGGGAGAACTGAAGCTTTCTTT

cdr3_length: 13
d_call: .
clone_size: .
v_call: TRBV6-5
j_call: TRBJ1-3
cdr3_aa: CASRPRAGNTIYF
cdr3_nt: TGTGCCAGCAGACCCAGGGCGGGAAACACCATATATTTT

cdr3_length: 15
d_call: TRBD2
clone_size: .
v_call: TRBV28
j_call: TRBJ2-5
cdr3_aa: CASSPLAGEGETQYF
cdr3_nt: TGTGCCAGCAGCCCACTAGCGGGAGAAGGAGAGACCCAGTACTTC

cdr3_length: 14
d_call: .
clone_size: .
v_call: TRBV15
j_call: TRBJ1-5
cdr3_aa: CATSRGGGGQPQHF
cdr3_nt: TGTGCCACCAGCAGAGGGGGGGGCGGCCAGCCCCAGCATTTT

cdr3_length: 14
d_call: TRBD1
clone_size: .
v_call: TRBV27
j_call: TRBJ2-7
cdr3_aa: CASSQSDRGHEQYF
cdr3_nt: TGTGCCAGCAGTCAAAGCGACAGGGGCCACGAGCAGTACTTC

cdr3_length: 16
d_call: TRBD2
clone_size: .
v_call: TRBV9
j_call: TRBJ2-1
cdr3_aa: CASSVVIAGAGNEQFF
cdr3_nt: TGTGCCAGCAGCGTAGTCATAGCGGGAGCGGGCAATGAGCAGTTCTTC

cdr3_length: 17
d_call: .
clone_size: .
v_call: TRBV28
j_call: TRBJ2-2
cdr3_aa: CASSLLGAGINTGELFF
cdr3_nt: TGTGCCAGCAGTTTATTGGGCGCGGGGATCAACACCGGGGAGCTGTTTTTT

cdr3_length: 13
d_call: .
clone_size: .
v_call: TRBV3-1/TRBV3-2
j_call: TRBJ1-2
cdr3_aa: CASSQGSSRGYTF
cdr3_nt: TGTGCCAGCAGCCAAGGATCCTCTAGAGGCTACACCTTC

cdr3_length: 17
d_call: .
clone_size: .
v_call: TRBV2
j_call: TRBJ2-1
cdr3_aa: CASGRGSDGISYNEQFF
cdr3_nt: TGTGCCAGCGGGAGGGGGAGCGACGGTATCTCCTACAATGAGCAGTTCTTC

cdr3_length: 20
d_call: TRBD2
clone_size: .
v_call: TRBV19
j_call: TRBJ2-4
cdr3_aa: CASSIDGTSGSQLTKNIQYF
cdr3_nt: TGTGCCAGTAGTATAGATGGGACTAGCGGGAGTCAACTAACCAAAAACATTCAGTACTTC

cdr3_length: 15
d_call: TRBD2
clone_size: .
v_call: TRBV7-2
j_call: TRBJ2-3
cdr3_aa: CASSLVAGASDTQYF
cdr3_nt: TGTGCCAGCAGCTTAGTAGCGGGAGCTTCAGATACGCAGTATTTT

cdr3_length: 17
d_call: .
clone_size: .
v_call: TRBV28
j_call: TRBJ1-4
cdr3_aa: CASSLWKRPGTNEKLFF
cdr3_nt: TGTGCCAGCAGTTTATGGAAACGCCCTGGCACTAATGAAAAACTGTTTTTT

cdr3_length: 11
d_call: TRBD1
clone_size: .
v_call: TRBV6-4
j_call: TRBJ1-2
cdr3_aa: CASFGTEGYTF
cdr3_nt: TGTGCCAGCTTTGGGACAGAGGGCTACACCTTC

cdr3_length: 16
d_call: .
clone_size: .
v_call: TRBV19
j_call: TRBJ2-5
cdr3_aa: CASSSTRRAGLETQYF
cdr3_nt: TGTGCCAGTAGTTCTACAAGGAGGGCAGGGTTGGAGACCCAGTACTTC

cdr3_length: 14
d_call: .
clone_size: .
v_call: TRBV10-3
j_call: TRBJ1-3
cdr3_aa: CAISAASSGNTIYF
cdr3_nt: TGTGCCATCAGCGCAGCTAGCTCTGGAAACACCATATATTTT

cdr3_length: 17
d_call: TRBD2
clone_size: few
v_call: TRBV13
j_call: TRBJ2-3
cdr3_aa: CASSLGLAGGSGDTQYF
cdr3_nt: TGTGCCAGCAGCTTAGGCCTAGCGGGAGGTTCTGGAGATACGCAGTATTTT

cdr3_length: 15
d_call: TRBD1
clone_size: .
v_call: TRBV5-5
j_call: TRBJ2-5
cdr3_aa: CASSVWDREEETQYF
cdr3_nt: TGTGCCAGCAGCGTCTGGGACAGGGAAGAAGAGACCCAGTACTTC

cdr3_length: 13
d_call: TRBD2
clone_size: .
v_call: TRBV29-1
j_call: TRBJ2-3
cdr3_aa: CSVLSGKTDTQYF
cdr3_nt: TGCAGCGTTCTTAGCGGGAAGACAGATACGCAGTATTTT

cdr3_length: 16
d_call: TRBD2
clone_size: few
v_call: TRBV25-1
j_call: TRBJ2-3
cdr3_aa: CASSKHSGRAADTQYF
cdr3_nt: TGTGCCAGCAGTAAACACAGCGGGAGGGCCGCAGATACGCAGTATTTT

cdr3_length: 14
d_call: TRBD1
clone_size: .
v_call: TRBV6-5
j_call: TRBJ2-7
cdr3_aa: CASFPGQRRYEQYF
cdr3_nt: TGTGCCAGCTTCCCGGGACAGCGAAGGTACGAGCAGTACTTC

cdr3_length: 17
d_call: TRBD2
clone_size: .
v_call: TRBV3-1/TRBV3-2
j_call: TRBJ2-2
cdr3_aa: CASSQYSSGRAGGELFF
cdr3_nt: TGTGCCAGCAGCCAGTATTCTAGCGGGAGGGCCGGCGGGGAGCTGTTTTTT

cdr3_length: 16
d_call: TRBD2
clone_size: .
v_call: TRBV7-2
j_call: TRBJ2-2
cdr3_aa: CASSPPGGRASGELFF
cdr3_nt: TGTGCCAGCAGCCCACCGGGCGGGAGGGCCTCCGGGGAGCTGTTTTTT

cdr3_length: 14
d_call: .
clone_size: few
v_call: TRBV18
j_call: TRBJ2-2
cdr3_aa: CASSPTHNTGELFF
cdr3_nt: TGTGCCAGCTCACCAACACATAACACCGGGGAGCTGTTTTTT

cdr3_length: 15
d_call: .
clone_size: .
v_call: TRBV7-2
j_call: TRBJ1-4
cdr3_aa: CASSLEGLRGEKLFF
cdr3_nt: TGTGCCAGCAGCTTAGAGGGGTTGAGAGGCGAAAAACTGTTTTTT

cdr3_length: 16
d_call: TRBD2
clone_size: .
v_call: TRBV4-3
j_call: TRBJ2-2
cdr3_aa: CASSQGTSRDTGELFF
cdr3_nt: TGCGCCAGCAGCCAAGGGACTAGCAGAGACACCGGGGAGCTGTTTTTT

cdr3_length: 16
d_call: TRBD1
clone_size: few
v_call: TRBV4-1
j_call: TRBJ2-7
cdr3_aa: CASSQDYRGVAYEQYF
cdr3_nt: TGCGCCAGCAGCCAAGATTACAGGGGAGTCGCCTACGAGCAGTACTTC

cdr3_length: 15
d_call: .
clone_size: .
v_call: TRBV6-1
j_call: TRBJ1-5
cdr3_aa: CASSEELGGGQPQHF
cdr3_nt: TGTGCCAGCAGTGAAGAGCTGGGGGGAGGTCAGCCCCAGCATTTT

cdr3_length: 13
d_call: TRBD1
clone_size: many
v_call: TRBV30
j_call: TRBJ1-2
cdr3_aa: CAWSKTGVGGYTF
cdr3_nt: TGTGCCTGGAGTAAGACAGGGGTTGGTGGCTACACCTTC

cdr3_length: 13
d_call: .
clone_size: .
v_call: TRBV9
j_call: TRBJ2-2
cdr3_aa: CASSVTTTGGLFF
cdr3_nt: TGTGCCAGCAGCGTAACGACTACCGGGGGGCTGTTTTTT

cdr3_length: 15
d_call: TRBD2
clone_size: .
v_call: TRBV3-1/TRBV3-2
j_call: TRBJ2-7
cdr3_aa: CASSQGLAGSYEQYF
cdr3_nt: TGTGCCAGCAGCCAAGGACTAGCGGGGTCCTACGAGCAGTACTTC

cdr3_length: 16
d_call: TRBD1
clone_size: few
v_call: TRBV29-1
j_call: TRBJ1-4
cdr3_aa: CSVEVTGGADNEKLFF
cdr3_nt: TGCAGCGTTGAAGTTACAGGGGGCGCGGATAATGAAAAACTGTTTTTT

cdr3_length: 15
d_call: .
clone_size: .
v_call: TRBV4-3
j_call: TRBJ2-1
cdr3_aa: CASSQAASSYNEQFF
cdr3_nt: TGCGCCAGCAGCCAGGCGGCTAGCTCCTACAATGAGCAGTTCTTC

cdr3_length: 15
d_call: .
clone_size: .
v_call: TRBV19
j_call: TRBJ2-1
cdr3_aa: CASNERGRSYNEQFF
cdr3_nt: TGTGCCAGCAACGAGCGAGGGAGATCCTACAATGAGCAGTTCTTC

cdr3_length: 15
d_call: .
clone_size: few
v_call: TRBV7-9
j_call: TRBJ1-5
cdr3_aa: CASSLGEYSNQPQHF
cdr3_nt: TGTGCCAGCAGCTTGGGAGAGTATAGCAATCAGCCCCAGCATTTT

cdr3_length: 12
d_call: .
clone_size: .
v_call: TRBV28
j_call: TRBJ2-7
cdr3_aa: CASSFDSYEQYF
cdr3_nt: TGTGCCAGCAGTTTTGACAGCTACGAGCAGTACTTC

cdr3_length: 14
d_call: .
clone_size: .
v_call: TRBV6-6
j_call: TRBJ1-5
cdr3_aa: CASSFTGNNQPQHF
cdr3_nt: TGTGCCAGCAGTTTTACAGGGAACAATCAGCCCCAGCATTTT

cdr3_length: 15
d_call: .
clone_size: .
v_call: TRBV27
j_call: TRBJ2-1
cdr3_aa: CASSLMAPPYNEQFF
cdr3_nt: TGTGCCAGCAGTTTAATGGCCCCCCCCTACAATGAGCAGTTCTTC

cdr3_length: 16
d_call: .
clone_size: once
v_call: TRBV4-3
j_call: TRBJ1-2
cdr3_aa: CASSQDLEVADYGYTF
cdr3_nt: TGCGCCAGCAGCCAAGATCTTGAGGTCGCCGATTATGGCTACACCTTC

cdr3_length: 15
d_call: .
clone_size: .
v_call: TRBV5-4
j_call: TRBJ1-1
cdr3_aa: CASSPAGGQNTEAFF
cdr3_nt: TGTGCCAGCAGCCCAGCAGGCGGACAGAACACTGAAGCTTTCTTT

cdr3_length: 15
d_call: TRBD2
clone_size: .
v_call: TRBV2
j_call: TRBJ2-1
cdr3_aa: CASSRTSGSYNEQFF
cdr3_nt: TGTGCCAGCAGTCGGACTAGCGGCTCCTACAATGAGCAGTTCTTC

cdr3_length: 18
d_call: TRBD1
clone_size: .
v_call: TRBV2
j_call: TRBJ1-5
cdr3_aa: CASSDYRDRGMSNQPQHF
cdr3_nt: TGTGCCAGCAGCGATTACAGGGACAGGGGGATGAGCAATCAGCCCCAGCATTTT

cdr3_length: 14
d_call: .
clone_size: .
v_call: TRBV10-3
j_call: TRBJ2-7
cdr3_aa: CATGRFGGDYEQYF
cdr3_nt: TGTGCCACCGGCAGGTTTGGGGGCGACTACGAGCAGTACTTC